The TCR beta chain under discussion was sequenced for a study of a mutant IDH1 vaccine in newly diagnosed glioma. On the study more broadly: The therapy given earlier, which was standard therapy, consisted of radiotherapy, temozolomide, or both, and most of the patients received both. Visits designated V12 and V13 were conducted at weeks 35 and 47, respectively.

A word on this clone: The antigen remains undetermined.

The repertoire was sequenced with immunoSEQ multiplex PCR; TCRdb's copy has only in-frame clones and lacks some. Here the sample spans 65,000 to 85,000 clones, about 87% being singletons. Sample time point: week 35, safety follow-up. The investigators gave 300 ug of mutant IDH1 20-mer peptide in each vaccine dose, together with topical imiquimod. CDR1 is MGHDK and CDR2 is SYGVNS in the germline V gene. CDR3 length: 13 amino acids. V lost 1 base and J lost 8; bases outside the gene matches: 4. Sequencing used PBMCs, obtained from a glioma patient whose treatment included an IDH1 peptide vaccine. This chain joins TRBV25-1 and TRBJ1-2, with 7 bases lining up with TRBD1. The clonotype originates from a young man with glioma. This CDR3 is CASSEWGTVGYTF. Written as DNA, the CDR3 is TGTGCCAGCAGTGAATGGGGGACAGTAGGCTACACCTTC.